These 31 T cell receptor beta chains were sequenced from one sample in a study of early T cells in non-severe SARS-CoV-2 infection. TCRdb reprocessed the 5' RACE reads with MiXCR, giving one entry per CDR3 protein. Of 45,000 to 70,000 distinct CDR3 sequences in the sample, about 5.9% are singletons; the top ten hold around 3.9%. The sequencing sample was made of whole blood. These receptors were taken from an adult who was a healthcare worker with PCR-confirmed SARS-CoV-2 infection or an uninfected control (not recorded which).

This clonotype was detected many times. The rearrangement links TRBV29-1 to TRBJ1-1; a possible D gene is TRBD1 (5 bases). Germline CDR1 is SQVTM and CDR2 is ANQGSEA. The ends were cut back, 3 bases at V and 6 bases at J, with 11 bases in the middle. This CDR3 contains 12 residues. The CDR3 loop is CSVDRVVAEAFF. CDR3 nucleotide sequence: TGCAGCGTTGACAGGGTTGTAGCTGAAGCTTTCTTT.

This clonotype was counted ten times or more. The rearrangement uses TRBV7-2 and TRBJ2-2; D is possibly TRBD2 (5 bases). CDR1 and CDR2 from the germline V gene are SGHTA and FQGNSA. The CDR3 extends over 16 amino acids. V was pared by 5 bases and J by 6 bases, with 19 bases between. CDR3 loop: CASSINPGSKAGELFF. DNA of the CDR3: TGTGCCAGCAGCATAAATCCGGGATCGAAGGCCGGGGAGCTGTTTTTT.

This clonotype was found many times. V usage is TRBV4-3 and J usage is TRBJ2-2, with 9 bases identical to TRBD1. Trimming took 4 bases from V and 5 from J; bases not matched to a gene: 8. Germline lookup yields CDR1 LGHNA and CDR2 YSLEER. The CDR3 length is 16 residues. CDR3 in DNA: TGCGCCAGCAGCCTGACCGGGACAGGGTTAACCGGGGAGCTGTTTTTT. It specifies CASSLTGTGLTGELFF.

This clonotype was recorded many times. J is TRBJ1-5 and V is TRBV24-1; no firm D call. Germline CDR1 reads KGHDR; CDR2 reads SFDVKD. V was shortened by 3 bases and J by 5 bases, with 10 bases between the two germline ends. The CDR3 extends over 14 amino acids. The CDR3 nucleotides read TGTGCCACCAGTGATGGAGGGTATGATCAGCCCCAGCATTTT. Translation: CATSDGGYDQPQHF.

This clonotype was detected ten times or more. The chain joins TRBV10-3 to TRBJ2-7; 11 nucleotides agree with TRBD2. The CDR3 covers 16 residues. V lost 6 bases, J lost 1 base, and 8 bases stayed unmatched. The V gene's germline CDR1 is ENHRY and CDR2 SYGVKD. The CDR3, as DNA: TGTGCCATCAGACATAGCGGGGGGGCTGAATCCTACGAGCAGTACTTC. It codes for CAIRHSGGAESYEQYF.

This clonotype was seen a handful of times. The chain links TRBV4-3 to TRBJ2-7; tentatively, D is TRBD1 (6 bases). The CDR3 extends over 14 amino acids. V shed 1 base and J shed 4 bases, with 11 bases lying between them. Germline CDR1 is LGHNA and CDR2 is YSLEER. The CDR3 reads CASSQVARGYEQYF. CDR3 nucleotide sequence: TGCGCCAGCAGCCAAGTTGCCAGGGGATACGAGCAGTACTTC.

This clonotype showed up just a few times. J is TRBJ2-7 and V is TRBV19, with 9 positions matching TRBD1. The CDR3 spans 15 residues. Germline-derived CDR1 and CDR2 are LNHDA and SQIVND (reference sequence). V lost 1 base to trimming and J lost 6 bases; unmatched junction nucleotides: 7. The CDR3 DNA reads TGTGCCAGTAGTATAGCTGGGACAGGGTCCGTCGAGCAGTACTTC. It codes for CASSIAGTGSVEQYF.

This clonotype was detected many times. The CDR3 is CSASPGQAYTDTQYF. The CDR3 nucleotides read TGCAGTGCTAGCCCCGGTCAGGCGTACACAGATACGCAGTATTTT. V and J are TRBV20-1 and TRBJ2-3, with unresolved D. The germline V gene has CDR1 DFQATT and CDR2 SNEGSKA (reference sequence). CDR3 length: 15 amino acids. Trimming cost V 3 bases and J 2 bases, with 15 bases left between them.

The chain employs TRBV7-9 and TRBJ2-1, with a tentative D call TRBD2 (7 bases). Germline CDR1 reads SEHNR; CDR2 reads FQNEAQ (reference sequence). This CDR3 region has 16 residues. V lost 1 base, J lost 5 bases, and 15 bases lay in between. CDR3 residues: CASSLVTGGPNNEQFF. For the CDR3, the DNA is TGTGCCAGCAGCTTAGTCACCGGGGGGCCCAACAATGAGCAGTTCTTC.

This CDR3 reads CAWSGTGVWNEQFF. The CDR3 DNA sequence: TGTGCCTGGAGTGGGACAGGGGTGTGGAATGAGCAGTTCTTC. This chain connects TRBV30 to TRBJ2-1, with TRBD1 matching over 9 bases. CDR3 length equals 14 residues. CDR1 is GTSNPN, CDR2 SVGIG, per germline (reference sequence). The trim removed 1 base at V and 7 bases at J, leaving 5 bases unmatched.

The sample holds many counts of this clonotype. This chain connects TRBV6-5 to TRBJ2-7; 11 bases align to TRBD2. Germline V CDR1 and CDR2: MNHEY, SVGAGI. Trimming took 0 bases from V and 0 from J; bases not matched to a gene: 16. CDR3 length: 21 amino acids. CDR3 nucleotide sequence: TGTGCCAGCAGTTACTCGAGTCGGCCAGCTAGCGGGGGGTCCTTCTCCTACGAGCAGTACTTC. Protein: CASSYSSRPASGGSFSYEQYF.

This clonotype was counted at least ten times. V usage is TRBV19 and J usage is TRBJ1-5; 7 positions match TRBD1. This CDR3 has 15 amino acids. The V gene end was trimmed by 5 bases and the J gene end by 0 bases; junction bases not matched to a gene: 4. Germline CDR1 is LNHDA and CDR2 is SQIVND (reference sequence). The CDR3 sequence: CASSEGQYSNQPQHF. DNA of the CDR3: TGTGCCAGTAGTGAGGGACAGTATAGCAATCAGCCCCAGCATTTT.

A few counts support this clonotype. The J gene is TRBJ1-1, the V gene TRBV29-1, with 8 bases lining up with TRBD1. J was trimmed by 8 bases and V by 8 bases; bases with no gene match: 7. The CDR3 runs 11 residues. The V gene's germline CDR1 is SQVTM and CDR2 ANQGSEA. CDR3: CSTQGAGEAFF. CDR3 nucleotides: TGCAGCACCCAGGGGGCGGGGGAAGCTTTCTTT.

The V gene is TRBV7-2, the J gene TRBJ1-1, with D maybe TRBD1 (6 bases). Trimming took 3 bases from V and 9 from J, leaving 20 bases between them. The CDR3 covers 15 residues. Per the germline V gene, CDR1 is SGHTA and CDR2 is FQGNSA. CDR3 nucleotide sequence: TGTGCCAGCAGCTTTTCGGACAGAACGAGTCCCCAAGCTTTCTTT. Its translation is CASSFSDRTSPQAFF.

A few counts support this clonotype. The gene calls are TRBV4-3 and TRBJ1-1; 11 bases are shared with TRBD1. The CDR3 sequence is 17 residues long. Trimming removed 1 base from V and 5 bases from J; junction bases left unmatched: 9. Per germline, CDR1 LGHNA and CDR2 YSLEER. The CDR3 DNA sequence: TGCGCCAGCAGCCAAGGTGGAGGACAGGGGGCTTGGACTGAAGCTTTCTTT. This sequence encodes CASSQGGGQGAWTEAFF.

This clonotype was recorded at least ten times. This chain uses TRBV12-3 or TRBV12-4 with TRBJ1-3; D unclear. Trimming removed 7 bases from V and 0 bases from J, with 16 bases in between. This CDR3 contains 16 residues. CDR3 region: CASTIGRPSSGNTIYF. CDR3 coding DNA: TGTGCCAGCACCATTGGGCGGCCGAGCTCTGGAAACACCATATATTTT.

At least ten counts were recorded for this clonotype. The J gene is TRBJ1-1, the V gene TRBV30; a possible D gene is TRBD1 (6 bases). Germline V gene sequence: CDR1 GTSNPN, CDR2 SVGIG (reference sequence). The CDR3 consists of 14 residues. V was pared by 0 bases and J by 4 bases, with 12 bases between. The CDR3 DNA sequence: TGTGCCTGGAGTGTAAGAGGGGGTCCCACTGAAGCTTTCTTT. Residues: CAWSVRGGPTEAFF.

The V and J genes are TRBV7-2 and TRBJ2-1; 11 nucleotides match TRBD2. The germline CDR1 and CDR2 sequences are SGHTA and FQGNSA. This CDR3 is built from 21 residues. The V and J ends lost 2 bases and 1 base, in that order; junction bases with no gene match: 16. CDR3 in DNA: TGTGCCAGCAGCTTAACCTTAGCGGGGGGGCTGCCCCGACTTTCCTACAATGAGCAGTTCTTC. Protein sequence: CASSLTLAGGLPRLSYNEQFF. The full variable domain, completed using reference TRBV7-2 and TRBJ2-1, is GAGVSQSPSNKVTEKGKDVELRCDPISGHTALYWYRQSLGQGLEFLIYFQGNSAPDKSGLPSDRFSAERTGGSVSTLTIQRTQQEDSAVYLCASSLTLAGGLPRLSYNEQFFGPGTRLTVL.

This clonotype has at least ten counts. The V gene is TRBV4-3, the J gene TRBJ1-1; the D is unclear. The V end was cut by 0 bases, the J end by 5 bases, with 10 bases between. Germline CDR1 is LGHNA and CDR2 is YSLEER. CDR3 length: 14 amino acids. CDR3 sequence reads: CASSQDLERTEAFF. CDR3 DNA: TGCGCCAGCAGCCAAGATCTAGAGCGGACTGAAGCTTTCTTT.

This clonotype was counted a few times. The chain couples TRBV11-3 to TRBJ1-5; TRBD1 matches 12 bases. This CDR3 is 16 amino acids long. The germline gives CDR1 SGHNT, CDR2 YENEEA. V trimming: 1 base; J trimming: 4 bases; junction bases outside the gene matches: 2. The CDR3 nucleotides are TGTGCCAGCAGCTTAGTGGGACAGGGGGCGAATCAGCCCCAGCATTTT. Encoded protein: CASSLVGQGANQPQHF.

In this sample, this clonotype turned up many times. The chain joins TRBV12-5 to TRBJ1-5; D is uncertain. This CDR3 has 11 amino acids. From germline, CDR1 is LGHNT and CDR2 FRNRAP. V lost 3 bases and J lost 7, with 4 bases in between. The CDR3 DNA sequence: TGTGCTAGTGGTTTCGGGCAGCCCCAGCATTTT. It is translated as CASGFGQPQHF.

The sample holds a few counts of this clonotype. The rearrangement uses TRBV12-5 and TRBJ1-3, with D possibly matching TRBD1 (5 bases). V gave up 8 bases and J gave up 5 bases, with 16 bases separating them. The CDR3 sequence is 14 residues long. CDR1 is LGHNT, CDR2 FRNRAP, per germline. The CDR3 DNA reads TGTGCTAGTTCTAGTGGGGACGGAAGAAACACCATATATTTT. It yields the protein CASSSGDGRNTIYF.

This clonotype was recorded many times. Here the CDR3 DNA reads TGTGCCAGCTCACCCCAAGGGGTGCCCTACGAGCAGTACTTC. This gives the protein CASSPQGVPYEQYF. The J gene is TRBJ2-7, the V gene TRBV18, with D possibly TRBD1 on 5 matching bases. The CDR3 runs 14 residues. V lost 3 bases and J 2 bases, leaving 11 bases between the germline ends. The germline gives CDR1 KGHSH, CDR2 LQKENI.

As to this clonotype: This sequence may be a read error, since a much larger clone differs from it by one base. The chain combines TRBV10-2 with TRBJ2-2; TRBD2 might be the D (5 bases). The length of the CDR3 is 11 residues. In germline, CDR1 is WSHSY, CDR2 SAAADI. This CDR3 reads CASSHTGELLF. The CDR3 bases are TGCGCCAGCAGCCACACCGGGGAGCTGTTATTT.

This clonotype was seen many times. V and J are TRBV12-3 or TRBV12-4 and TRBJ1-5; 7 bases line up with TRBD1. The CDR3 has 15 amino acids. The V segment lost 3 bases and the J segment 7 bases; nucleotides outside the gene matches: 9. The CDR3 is CASSFVDRKRQPQHF. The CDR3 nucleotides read TGTGCCAGCAGTTTCGTGGACAGGAAAAGACAGCCCCAGCATTTT.

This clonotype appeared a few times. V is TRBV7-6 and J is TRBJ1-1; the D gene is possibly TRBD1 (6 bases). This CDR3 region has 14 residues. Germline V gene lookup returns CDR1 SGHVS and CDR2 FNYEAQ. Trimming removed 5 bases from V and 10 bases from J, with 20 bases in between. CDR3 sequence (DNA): TGTGCCAGCAGCCCAATTAGGGGGGCTGGAGTAGCTTTCTTT. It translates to CASSPIRGAGVAFF.

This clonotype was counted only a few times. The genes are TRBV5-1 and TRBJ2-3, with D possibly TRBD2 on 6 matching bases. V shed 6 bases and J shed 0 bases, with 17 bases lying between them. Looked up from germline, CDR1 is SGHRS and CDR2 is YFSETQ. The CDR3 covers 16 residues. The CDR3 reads CASIPGADRSTDTQYF. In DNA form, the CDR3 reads TGCGCCAGCATCCCGGGAGCCGATAGAAGCACAGATACGCAGTATTTT.

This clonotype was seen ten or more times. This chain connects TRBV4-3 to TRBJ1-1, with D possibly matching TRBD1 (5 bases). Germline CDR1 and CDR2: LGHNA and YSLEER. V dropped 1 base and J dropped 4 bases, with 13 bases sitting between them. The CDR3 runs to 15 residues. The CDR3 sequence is CASSQVRGGSTEAFF. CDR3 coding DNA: TGCGCCAGCAGCCAAGTACGTGGGGGATCCACTGAAGCTTTCTTT.

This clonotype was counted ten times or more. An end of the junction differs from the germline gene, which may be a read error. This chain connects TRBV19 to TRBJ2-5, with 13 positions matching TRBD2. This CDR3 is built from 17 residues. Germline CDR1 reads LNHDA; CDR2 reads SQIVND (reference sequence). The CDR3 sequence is CASSIVGLAGPQGTQYF. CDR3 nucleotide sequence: TGTGCCAGTAGTATTGTGGGACTAGCGGGGCCCCAAGGGACCCAGTACTTC.

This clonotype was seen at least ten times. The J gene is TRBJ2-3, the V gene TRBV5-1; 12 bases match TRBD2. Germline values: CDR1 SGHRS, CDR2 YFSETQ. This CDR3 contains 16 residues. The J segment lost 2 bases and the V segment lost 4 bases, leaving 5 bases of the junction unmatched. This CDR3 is CASSGTSGGFTDTQYF. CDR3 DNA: TGCGCCAGCAGCGGAACTAGCGGGGGGTTCACAGATACGCAGTATTTT.

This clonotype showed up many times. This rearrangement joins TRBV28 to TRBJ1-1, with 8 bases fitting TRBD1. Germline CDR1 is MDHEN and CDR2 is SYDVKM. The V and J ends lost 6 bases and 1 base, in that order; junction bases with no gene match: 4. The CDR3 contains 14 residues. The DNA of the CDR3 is TGTGCCAGCAGATCGACAGGGGCGAACACTGAAGCTTTCTTT. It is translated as CASRSTGANTEAFF.